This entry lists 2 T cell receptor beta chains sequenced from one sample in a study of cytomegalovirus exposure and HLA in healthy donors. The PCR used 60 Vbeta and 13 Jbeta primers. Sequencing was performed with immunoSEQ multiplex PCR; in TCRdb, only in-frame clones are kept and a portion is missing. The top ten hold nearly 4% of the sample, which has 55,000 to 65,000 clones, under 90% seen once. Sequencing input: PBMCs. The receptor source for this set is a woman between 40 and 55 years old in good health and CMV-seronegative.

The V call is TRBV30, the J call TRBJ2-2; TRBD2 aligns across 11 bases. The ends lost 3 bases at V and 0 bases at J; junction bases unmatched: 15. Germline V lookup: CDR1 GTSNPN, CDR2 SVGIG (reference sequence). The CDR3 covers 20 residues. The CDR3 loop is CAWSPKLAGVVRSNTGELFF. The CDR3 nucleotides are TGTGCCTGGAGCCCGAAACTAGCGGGAGTTGTTCGGTCGAACACCGGGGAGCTGTTTTTT.

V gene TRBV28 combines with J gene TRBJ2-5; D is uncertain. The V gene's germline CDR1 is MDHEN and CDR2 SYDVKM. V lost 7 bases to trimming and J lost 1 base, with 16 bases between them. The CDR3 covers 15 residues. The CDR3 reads CASKSFERSQETQYF. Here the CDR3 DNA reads TGTGCCAGCAAAAGTTTCGAACGGAGCCAAGAGACCCAGTACTTC. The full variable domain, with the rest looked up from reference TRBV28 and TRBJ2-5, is DVKVTQSSRYLVKRTGEKVFLECVQDMDHENMFWYRQDPGLGLRLIYFSYDVKMKEKGDIPEGYSVSREKKERFSLILESASTNQTSMYLCASKSFERSQETQYFGPGTRLLVL.